This T cell receptor beta chain was identified in a study of cytomegalovirus exposure and HLA in healthy donors. About the research overall: Prior work identified 120 million or so unique TCR beta sequences in approximately 200 million T cells. General study points: The majority of CMV-associated TCR beta chains were reported as apparently HLA-restricted in a later analysis.

This CDR3 is built from 15 residues. Trimming cost V 4 bases and J 5 bases; bases outside gene matches: 8. The germline CDR1 and CDR2 sequences are MNHNS and SASEGT. The PCR made use of 60 Vbeta and 13 Jbeta primers. Assay: immunoSEQ multiplex PCR; the TCRdb copy retains only in-frame clones and omits some. This listing includes roughly 140,000 clones. Details on this clone: Antigen specificity is unknown.

Source material: PBMCs. V gene TRBV6-1 combines with J gene TRBJ1-2; 9 bases match TRBD1. This TCR derives from a man aged 35 to 55 in good health and CMV-seronegative. CDR3 protein: CASSVPGQGYYGYTF. The CDR3 DNA is TGTGCCAGCAGTGTCCCGGGACAGGGTTATTATGGCTACACCTTC.